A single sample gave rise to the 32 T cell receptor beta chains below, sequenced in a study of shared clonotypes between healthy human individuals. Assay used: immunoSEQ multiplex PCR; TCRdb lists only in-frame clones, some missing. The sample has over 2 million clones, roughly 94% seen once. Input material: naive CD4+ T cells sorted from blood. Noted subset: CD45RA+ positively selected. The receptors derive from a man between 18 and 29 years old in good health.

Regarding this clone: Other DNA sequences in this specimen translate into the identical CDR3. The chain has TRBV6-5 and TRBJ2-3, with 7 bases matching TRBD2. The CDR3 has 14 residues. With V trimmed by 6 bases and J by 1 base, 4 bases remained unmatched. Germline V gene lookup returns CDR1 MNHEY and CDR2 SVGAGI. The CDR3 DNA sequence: TGTGCCAGCAGGCCTAGCGGTGGCACAGATACGCAGTATTTT. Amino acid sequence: CASRPSGGTDTQYF.

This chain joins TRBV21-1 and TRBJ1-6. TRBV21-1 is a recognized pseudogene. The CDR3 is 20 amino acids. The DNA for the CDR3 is TGTGCCAGCAGCCCAAGAGGTCGTCGTTTAGGTTGCTCCTATAATTCACCCCTCCACTTT. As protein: CASSPRGRRLGCSYNSPLHF.

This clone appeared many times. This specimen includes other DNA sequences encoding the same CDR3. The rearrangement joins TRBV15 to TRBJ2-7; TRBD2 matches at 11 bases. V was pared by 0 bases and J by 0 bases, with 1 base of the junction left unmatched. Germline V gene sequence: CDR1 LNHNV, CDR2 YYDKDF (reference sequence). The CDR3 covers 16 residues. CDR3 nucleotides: TGTGCCACCAGCAGAGATGGGACTAGCGGCTCCTACGAGCAGTACTTC. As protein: CATSRDGTSGSYEQYF.

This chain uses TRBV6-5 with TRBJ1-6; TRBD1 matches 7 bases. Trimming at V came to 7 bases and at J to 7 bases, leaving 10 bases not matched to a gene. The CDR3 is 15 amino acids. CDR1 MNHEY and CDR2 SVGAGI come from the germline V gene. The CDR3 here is CASTPGGQDNSPLHF. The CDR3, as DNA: TGTGCCAGCACGCCCGGAGGACAGGACAATTCACCCCTCCACTTT.

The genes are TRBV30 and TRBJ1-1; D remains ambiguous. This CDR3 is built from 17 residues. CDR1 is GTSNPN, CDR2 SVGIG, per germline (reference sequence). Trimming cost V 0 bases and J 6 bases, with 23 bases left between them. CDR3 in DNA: TGTGCCTGGAGTGTAGGTAAGGTCTGGGGAACACTTGCTGAAGCTTTCTTT. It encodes CAWSVGKVWGTLAEAFF.

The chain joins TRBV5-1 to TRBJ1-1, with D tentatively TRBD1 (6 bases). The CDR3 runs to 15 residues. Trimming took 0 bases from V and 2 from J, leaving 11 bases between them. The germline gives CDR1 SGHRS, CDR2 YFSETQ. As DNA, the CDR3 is TGCGCCAGCAGCTTGGGGGCCAGGGGTAACACTGAAGCTTTCTTT. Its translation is CASSLGARGNTEAFF.

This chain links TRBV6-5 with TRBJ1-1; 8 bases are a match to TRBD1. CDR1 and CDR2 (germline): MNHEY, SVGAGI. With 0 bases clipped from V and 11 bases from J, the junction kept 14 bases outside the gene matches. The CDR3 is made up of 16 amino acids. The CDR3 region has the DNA TGTGCCAGCAGTTACTCGAGTCCGCTCAGGGGGCTGGCTGCTTTCTTT. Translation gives CASSYSSPLRGLAAFF.

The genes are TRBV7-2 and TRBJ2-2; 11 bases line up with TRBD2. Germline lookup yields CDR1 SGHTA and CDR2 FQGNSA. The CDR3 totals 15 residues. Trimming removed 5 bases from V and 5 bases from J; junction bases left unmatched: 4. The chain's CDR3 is CASSLLAGATGELFF. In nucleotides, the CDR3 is TGTGCCAGCAGCCTACTAGCGGGGGCGACCGGGGAGCTGTTTTTT.

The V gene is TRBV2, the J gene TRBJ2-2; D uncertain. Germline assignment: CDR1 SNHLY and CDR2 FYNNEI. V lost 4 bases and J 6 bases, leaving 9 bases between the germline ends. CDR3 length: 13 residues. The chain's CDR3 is CASSGVWAGELFF. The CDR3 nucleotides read TGTGCCAGCAGTGGGGTCTGGGCCGGGGAGCTGTTTTTT.

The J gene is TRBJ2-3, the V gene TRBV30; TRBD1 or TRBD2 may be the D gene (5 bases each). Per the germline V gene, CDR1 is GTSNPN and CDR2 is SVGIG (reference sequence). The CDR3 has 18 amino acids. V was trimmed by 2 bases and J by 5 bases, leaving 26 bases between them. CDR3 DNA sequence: TGTGCCTGGAGTTCCGGGGACCGGGACCCAGAGGTAGTAGATACGCAGTATTTT. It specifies CAWSSGDRDPEVVDTQYF. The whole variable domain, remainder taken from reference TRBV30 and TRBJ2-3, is SQTIHQWPATLVQPVGSPLSLECTVEGTSNPNLYWYRQAAGRGLQLLFYSVGIGQISSEVPQNLSASRPQDRQFILSSKKLLLSDSGFYLCAWSSGDRDPEVVDTQYFGPGTRLTVL.

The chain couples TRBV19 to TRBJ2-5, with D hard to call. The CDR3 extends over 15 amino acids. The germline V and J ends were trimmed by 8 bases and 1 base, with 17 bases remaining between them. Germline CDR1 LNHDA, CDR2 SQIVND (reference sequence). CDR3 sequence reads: CASSESVPFQETQYF. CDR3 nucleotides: TGTGCCAGTTCCGAGTCGGTTCCGTTCCAAGAGACCCAGTACTTC.

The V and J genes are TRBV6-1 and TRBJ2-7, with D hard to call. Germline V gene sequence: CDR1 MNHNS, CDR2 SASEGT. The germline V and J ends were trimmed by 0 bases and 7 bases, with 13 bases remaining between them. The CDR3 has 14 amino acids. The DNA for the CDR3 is TGTGCCAGCAGTGAAGCGCTTCTCGCAGATGAGCAGTACTTC. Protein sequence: CASSEALLADEQYF.

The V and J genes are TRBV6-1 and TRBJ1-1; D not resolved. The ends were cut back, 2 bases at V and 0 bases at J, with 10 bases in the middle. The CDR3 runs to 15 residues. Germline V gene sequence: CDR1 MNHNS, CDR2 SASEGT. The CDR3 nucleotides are TGTGCCAGCAGTGAAATCGTGACCCTGAACACTGAAGCTTTCTTT. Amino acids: CASSEIVTLNTEAFF.

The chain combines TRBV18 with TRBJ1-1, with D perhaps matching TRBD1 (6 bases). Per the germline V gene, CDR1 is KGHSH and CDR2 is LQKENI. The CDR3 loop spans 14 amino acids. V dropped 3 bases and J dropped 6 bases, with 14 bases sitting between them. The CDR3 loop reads CASSPEQGRAEAFF. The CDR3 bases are TGTGCCAGCTCACCGGAACAGGGAAGGGCTGAAGCTTTCTTT. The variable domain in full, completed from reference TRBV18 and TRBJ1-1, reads NAGVMQNPRHLVRRRGQEARLRCSPMKGHSHVYWYRQLPEEGLKFMVYLQKENIIDESGMPKERFSAEFPKEGPSILRIQQVVRGDSAAYFCASSPEQGRAEAFFGQGTRLTVV.

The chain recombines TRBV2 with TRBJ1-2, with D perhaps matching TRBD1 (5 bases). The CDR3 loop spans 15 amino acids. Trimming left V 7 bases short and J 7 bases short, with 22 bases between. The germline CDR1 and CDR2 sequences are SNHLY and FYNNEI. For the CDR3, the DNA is TGTGCCAGCATCCAACTTGAAGGGGCTGGGTCTGGCTACACCTTC. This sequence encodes CASIQLEGAGSGYTF.

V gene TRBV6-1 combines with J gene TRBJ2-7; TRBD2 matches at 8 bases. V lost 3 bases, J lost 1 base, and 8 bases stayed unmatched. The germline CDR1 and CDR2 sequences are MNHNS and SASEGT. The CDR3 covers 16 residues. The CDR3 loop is CASSDRGERESYEQYF. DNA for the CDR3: TGTGCCAGCAGTGACAGGGGAGAGCGGGAGTCCTACGAGCAGTACTTC.

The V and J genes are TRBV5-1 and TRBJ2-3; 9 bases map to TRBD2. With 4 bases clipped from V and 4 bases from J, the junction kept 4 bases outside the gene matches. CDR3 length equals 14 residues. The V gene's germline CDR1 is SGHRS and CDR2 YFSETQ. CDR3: CASSPVAGADTQYF. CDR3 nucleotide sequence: TGCGCCAGCAGCCCGGTAGCGGGGGCAGATACGCAGTATTTT.

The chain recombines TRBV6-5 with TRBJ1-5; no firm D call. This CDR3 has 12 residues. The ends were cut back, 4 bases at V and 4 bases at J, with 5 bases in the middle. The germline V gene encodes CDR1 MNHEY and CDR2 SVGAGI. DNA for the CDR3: TGTGCCAGCAGTTCCAAGAATCAGCCCCAGCATTTT. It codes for CASSSKNQPQHF.

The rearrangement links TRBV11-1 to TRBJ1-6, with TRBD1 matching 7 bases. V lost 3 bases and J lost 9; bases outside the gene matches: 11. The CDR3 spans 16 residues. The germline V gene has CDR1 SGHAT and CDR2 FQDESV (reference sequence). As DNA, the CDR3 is TGTGCCAGCAGCTTTTTTACCGGGACAGTTCCTTCACCCCTCCACTTT. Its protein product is CASSFFTGTVPSPLHF.

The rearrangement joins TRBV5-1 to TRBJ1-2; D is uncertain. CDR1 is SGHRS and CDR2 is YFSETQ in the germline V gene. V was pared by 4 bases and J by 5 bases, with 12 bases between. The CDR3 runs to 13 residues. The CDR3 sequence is CASSPEVGYGYTF. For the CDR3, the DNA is TGCGCCAGCAGCCCGGAGGTAGGGTATGGCTACACCTTC.

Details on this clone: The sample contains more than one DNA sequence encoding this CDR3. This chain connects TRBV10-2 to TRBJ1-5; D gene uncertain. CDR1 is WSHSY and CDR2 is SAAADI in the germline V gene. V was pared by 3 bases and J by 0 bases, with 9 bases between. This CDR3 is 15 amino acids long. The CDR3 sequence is CASSDRQYSNQPQHF. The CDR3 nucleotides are TGCGCCAGCAGTGACAGGCAGTATAGCAATCAGCCCCAGCATTTT.

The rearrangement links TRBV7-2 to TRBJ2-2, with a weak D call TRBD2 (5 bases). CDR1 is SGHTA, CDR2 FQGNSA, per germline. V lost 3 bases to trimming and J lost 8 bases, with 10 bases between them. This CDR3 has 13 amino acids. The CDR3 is CASSFTRVGELFF. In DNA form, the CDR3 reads TGTGCCAGCAGCTTTACTAGAGTTGGGGAGCTGTTTTTT.

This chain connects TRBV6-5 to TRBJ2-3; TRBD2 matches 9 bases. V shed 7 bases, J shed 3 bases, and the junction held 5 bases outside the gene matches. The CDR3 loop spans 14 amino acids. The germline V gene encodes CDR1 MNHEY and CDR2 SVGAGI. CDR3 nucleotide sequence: TGTGCCAGCAACGGGGCGGGGGGGACAGATACGCAGTATTTT. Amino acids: CASNGAGGTDTQYF.

The CDR3 region is CASSQPRVGANVLTF. The DNA for the CDR3 is TGTGCCAGCAGCCAACCCAGGGTGGGGGCCAACGTCCTGACTTTC. The chain joins TRBV11-1 to TRBJ2-6; a weak D match, TRBD1 (5 bases). The V gene's germline CDR1 is SGHAT and CDR2 FQDESV (reference sequence). This CDR3 has 15 residues. Trimming took 5 bases from V and 4 from J, leaving 12 bases between them.

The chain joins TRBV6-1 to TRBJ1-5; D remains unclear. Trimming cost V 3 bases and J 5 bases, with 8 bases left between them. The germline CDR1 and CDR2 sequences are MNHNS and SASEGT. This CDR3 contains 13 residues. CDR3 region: CASSDSGDQPQHF. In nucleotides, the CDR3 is TGTGCCAGCAGTGATTCCGGGGATCAGCCCCAGCATTTT.

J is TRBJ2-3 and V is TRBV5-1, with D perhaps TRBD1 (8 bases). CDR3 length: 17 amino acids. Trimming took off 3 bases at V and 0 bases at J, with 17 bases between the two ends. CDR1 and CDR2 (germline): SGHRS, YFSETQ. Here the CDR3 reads CASSWGGQVDSTDTQYF. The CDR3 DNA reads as TGCGCCAGCAGCTGGGGGGGACAGGTAGATAGCACAGATACGCAGTATTTT.

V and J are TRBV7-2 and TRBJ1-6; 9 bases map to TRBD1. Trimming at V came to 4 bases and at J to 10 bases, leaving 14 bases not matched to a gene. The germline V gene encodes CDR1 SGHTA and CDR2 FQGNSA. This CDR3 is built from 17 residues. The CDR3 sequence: CASSSTGTGTIGSPLHF. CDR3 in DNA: TGTGCCAGCAGCTCCACTGGGACAGGGACAATAGGGTCACCCCTCCACTTT.

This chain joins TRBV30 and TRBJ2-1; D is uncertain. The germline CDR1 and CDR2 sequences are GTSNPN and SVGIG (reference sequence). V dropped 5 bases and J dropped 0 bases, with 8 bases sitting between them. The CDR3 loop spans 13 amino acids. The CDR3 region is CAWGRSSYNEQFF. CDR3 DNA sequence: TGTGCCTGGGGCAGGAGCTCCTACAATGAGCAGTTCTTC.

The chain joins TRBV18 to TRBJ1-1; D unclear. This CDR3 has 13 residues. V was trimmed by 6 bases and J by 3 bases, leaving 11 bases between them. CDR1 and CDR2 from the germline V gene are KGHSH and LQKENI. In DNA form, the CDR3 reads TGTGCCAGCTCCACCTCAAGGGACACTGAAGCTTTCTTT. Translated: CASSTSRDTEAFF. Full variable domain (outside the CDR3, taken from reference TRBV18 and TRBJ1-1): NAGVMQNPRHLVRRRGQEARLRCSPMKGHSHVYWYRQLPEEGLKFMVYLQKENIIDESGMPKERFSAEFPKEGPSILRIQQVVRGDSAAYFCASSTSRDTEAFFGQGTRLTVV.

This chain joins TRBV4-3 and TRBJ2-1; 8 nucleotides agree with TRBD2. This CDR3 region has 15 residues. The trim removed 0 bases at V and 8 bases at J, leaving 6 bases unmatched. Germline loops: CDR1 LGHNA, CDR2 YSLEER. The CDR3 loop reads CASSQEEGLAHEQFF. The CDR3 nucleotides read TGCGCCAGCAGCCAAGAGGAAGGACTAGCCCATGAGCAGTTCTTC.

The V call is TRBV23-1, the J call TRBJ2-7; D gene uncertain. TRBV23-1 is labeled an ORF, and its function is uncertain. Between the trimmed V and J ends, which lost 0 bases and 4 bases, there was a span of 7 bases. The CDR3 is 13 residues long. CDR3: CASSQSEGYEQYF. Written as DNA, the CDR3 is TGCGCCAGCAGTCAATCCGAAGGGTACGAGCAGTACTTC.

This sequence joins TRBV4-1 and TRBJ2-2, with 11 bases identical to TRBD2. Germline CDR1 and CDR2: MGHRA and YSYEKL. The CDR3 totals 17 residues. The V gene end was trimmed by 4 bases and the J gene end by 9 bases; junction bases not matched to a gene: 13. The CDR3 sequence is CASSRQVVAGGSWELFF. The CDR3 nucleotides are TGCGCCAGCAGCCGCCAGGTCGTAGCGGGAGGGAGTTGGGAGCTGTTTTTT.